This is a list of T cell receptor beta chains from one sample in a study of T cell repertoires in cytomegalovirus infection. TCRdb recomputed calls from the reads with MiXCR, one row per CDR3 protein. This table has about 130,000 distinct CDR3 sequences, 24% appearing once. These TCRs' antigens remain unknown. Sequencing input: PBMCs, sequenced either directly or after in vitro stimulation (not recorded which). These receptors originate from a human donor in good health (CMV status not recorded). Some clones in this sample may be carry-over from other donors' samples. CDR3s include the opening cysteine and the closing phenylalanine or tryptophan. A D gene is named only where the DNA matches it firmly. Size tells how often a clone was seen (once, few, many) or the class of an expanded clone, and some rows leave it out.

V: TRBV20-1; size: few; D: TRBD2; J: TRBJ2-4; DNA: TGCAGTGCTCTCCACGTTAGCGGGCTAGCCAAAAACATTCAGTACTTC; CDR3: CSALHVSGLAKNIQYF
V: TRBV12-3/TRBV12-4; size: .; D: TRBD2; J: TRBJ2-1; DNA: TGTGCCAGCAGTTTACCCCTTTTAGCGGGAGGTAGTGATGAGCAGTTCTTC; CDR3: CASSLPLLAGGSDEQFF
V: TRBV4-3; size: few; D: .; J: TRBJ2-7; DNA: TGCGCCAGCAGCCAATCCCTTCTTGCCGAGCAGTACTTC; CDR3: CASSQSLLAEQYF
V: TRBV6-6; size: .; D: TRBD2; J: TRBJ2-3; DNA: TGTGCCAGCAGTGATGTTCCCAGCGGGAGTGATACGCAGTATTTT; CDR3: CASSDVPSGSDTQYF
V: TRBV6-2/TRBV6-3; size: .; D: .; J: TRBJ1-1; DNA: TGTGCCAGCACCCTCCCCAGGGGCATGAACACTGAAGCTTTCTTT; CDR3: CASTLPRGMNTEAFF
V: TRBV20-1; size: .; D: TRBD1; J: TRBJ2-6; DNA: TGCAGTGCTAGTCGACAGGGTCTGCTTTCCAACGTCCTGACTTTC; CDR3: CSASRQGLLSNVLTF
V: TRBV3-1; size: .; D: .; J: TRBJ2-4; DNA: TGTGCCAGCAGCCAGTATAGAAGGGGGAAAACGTCGGAGGTCATTCAGTACTTC; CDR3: CASSQYRRGKTSEVIQYF
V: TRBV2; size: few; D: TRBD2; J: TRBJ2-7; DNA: TGTGCCAGCATTCGGACTAGCGGGAGGGTAGGCTACGAGCAGTACTTC; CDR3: CASIRTSGRVGYEQYF
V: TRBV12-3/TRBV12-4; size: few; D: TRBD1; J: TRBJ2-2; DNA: TGTGCCAGCAGCCCGGGACAGGGGAATACCGGGGAGCTGTTTTTT; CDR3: CASSPGQGNTGELFF
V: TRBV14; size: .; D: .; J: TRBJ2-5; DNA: TGTGCCAGCAGCCAAGTGGTGGGAATCCAAGAGACCCAGTACTTC; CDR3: CASSQVVGIQETQYF
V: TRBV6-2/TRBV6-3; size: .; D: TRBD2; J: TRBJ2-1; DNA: TGTGCCAGCAGAATTTTAGGGACTAACAATGAGCAGTTCTTC; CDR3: CASRILGTNNEQFF